The clone carrying this T cell receptor beta chain was picked up a small number of times. The time point: pre-treatment sample, taken before nivolumab and TIL therapy. This sample is drawn from a study of TIL therapy for anti-PD-1-resistant metastatic lung cancer. Study information: Progressing patients received lymphodepletion, expanded TIL infusion and IL-2.

The libraries were made with immunoSEQ v3. Clones were read by immunoSEQ multiplex PCR, and TCRdb kept only the in-frame ones, dropping some. In the table there are about 36,000 clones, more than 60% of which are singletons. The CDR3 contains 12 residues. Trimming took 3 bases from V and 14 from J, leaving 13 bases between them. The V gene's germline CDR1 is WNHNN and CDR2 SYGVQD (reference sequence). This chain links TRBV10-1 with TRBJ1-4; D is perhaps TRBD1 (5 bases). Sequencing used blood, obtained at baseline. This receptor was taken from a person aged 25 to 85 with non-small cell lung cancer. CDR3 residues: CASSDGLGGLFF. The CDR3 bases are TGCGCCAGCAGTGATGGGCTTGGGGGGCTGTTTTTT.